Listed below are T cell receptor beta chains from one sample, sequenced in a study of Tregs in tolerant kidney transplant recipients. TCRdb's copy holds only in-frame clones and misses some; the assay was immunoSEQ multiplex PCR. The sample records 60,000 or so clones, 80% to 90% being singletons. This specimen was Tregs from blood, taken before the transplant. All receptors derive from a human donor who received a combined kidney and bone marrow transplant. The conserved cysteine and the conserved F or W are not part of the CDR3 here. The order of the fields is V gene, J gene, CDR3 protein.

TRBV4-2	TRBJ2-2	ASSARDRGPGELF
TRBV5-5	TRBJ2-4	ASSPTPRGEKAKNIQY
TRBV27	TRBJ2-5	ASSFARRETQY
TRBV27	TRBJ1-2	ASSPYPGTGYGYT
TRBV5-1	TRBJ1-6	ASSSEASPLH
TRBV14	TRBJ2-1	ASSQDRGSGTYNEQF
TRBV18	TRBJ2-7	ASSPLRWAGASSYEQY
TRBV5-5	TRBJ2-1	ASSLTLYNEQF
TRBV5-4	TRBJ2-7	ASSPTLSGRANEQY
TRBV6-5	TRBJ2-3	ASSRTPDTQY
TRBV6-6	TRBJ1-2	ASSPRDGPYGYT
TRBV28	TRBJ1-6	ASSQFTRPYNSPLH
TRBV7-2	TRBJ2-5	ASSLKSGTSGSKETQY
TRBV29-1	TRBJ1-2	SVQETGNNYGYT
TRBV5-4	TRBJ1-4	ASSLGPGGEKLF
TRBV5-1	TRBJ2-5	ASSLVAGRETQY
TRBV5-4	TRBJ1-1	ASSWSQGRTEAF
TRBV18	TRBJ1-2	ASSPQGPYYGYT
TRBV15	TRBJ2-5	ATSRRGQAGETQY
TRBV6-6	TRBJ2-1	ASSSQGDEQF
TRBV30	TRBJ1-2	AWSSRSRGYT
TRBV1	TRBJ2-3	TSSQFYGGRCSTQY
TRBV7-9	TRBJ2-7	ASSSGGGSFSYEQY
TRBV9	TRBJ2-1	ASSVAGGVRDNEQF
TRBV13	TRBJ2-2	ASSPSLAGGPHTGELF
TRBV28	TRBJ1-3	ASGRQGAPLSGLDWNSGNTIY
TRBV7-9	TRBJ1-2	ASRPGRGGPSNGYT
TRBV28	TRBJ2-3	ASSPRGGREGRGTDTQY
TRBV28	TRBJ2-7	ASTSGSYEQY
TRBV6-5	TRBJ2-3	ASSPSGRPGDTQY
TRBV21-1	TRBJ1-5	ASLGQGQGQPQH
TRBV5-6	TRBJ1-6	ASWDLGHNSPLH
TRBV11-2	TRBJ1-4	ASSSKGHATNEKLF
TRBV9	TRBJ2-7	ASSVESYEQY
TRBV16	TRBJ1-2	ASSQSRGERSGYT
TRBV7-9	TRBJ2-1	ASSLSGGDEQF
TRBV14	TRBJ2-1	ASSQGLSREQF
TRBV28	TRBJ1-1	ASSQRREAF
TRBV9	TRBJ2-3	ASSGGLARDTQY
TRBV28	TRBJ2-1	ASSPAPFRGTYNEQF
TRBV28	TRBJ2-1	ASSLAATYNEQF
TRBV10-1	TRBJ2-1	ASSDQPQSVAGPAYNEQF
TRBV19	TRBJ2-3	ASSPWGRLAGVPDTQY
TRBV9	TRBJ1-2	ASSVGAANYGYT
TRBV23-1	TRBJ2-1	ADPGGSMKQF
TRBV4-1	TRBJ1-5	ASSRRDGENQPQH
TRBV15	TRBJ2-1	ATSGAALYNEQF
TRBV18	TRBJ1-1	ASSPGGGGEAF
TRBV2	TRBJ2-7	ASINPGSYEQY
TRBV7-2	TRBJ2-1	ASSLWASANEQF
TRBV29-1	TRBJ1-1	SVSGQGSSLDTEAF
TRBV27	TRBJ1-4	ASSFFIPTGVNEKLF
TRBV10-2	TRBJ2-3	ASSPIADTQY
TRBV29-1	TRBJ2-1	SVEGAGLLGGPRANEQF